Listed below are T cell receptor beta chains from one sample, sequenced in a study of shared clonotypes between healthy human individuals. Method: immunoSEQ multiplex PCR; TCRdb's copy keeps in-frame clones and lacks some. The sample comprises approximately 2,200,000 clones, 85% to 95% of which are singletons, and about 1.8% rests with the top ten. The sample taken for sequencing was naive CD8+ T cells from PBMCs. All receptors come from a man younger than 30 in good health. Some clones in this sample may be carry-over from other donors' samples. Each CDR3 is given without its conserved first and last residue. Each record gives: V gene, CDR3 protein.

TRBV7-9,ASSPGAATNEKLF
TRBV7-8,ASSLDGTLNTEAF
TRBV7-8,ASSYGPKGSYNEQF
TRBV6-6,ASTHLGLTEAF
TRBV4-1,ASSQGSASGETQY
TRBV5-6,ASSFGSSYEQY
TRBV7-9,ASSARPYEQY
TRBV4-3,ASSQEGEGQRLYEQY
TRBV5-4,ASRGDGNIQY
TRBV7-2,ASSLRPGRGNTIY
TRBV27,ASSLSRRGTDTEAF
TRBV29-1,SVPRGGIYGYT
TRBV4-1,ASSFTSGSGEQY
TRBV28,ASSPHQGREQF
TRBV5-6,ASSTAGYGYT
TRBV30,AWITYDSYEQY
TRBV11-2,ASSLNPSVHGRAHYEQY
TRBV28,ASWGERETQY
TRBV19,ASSIEPGSATGELF
TRBV19,ASRSRTSASEQF
TRBV15,ATSRASGLADEQF
TRBV11-3,ASSAGTSGRTLYNEQF
TRBV6-1,ASSEPRRGLADTGELF
TRBV5-1,ASSLVGRNTEAF
TRBV19,ASSHSGYEQY
TRBV7-8,ASSYLSGFYEQY
TRBV27,ASSLRYNEQF
TRBV7-2,ASSLEWIAGGGKNTEAF
TRBV9,ASSVEPANTGELF
TRBV10-1,ASSELTSGSAYEQY